This T cell receptor (beta chain) was sequenced for a study of early T cells in non-severe SARS-CoV-2 infection (dated by TCRdb to the early 2020s). As for the study more broadly: TCR sequencing used bulk RNA from unsorted whole blood, so alpha and beta chains could not be paired. The research as a whole found: VDJdb matching was skewed toward anti-spike CD8 responses, so virus-specific expansions were likely underestimated and private and CD4 specificities were missed.

CDR3 length: 11 amino acids, cysteine to phenylalanine. Only CDR3 DNA is held: 33 bases, read in frame from base 1. CDR1 and CDR2, looked up from the germline V gene, are SQVTM and ANQGSEA. V lost 7 bases and J lost 5 bases; the stretch between them is 11 bases long. Receptor libraries were prepared by 5' RACE. The instrument was a NextSeq 500. The TCR library protocol attached unique molecular identifiers to individual cDNA molecules to correct for sequencing error and PCR bias. TCR alpha and beta chains were both sequenced, and the abundances of alpha and beta sequences in each sample were closely correlated with each other. Processing in the source paper ran as follows. Decombinator V4 was used to perform V gene, J gene and CDR3 annotation of TCR sequences. TCRs were defined as expanded if a significant change between any two time points was detected under a Poisson model with p below 0.0001. Abundances of TCRs were expressed as counts per million after normalisation to the total number of TCRs sequenced in each sample. TRAV1-2 paired with TRAJ12, TRAJ20 or TRAJ33 defined MAIT TCRs, while TRAV10 paired with TRAJ18 defined iNKT TCRs. A search of VDJdb, accessed on 1 November 2021, was run for TCRs annotated to CMV, EBV and SARS-CoV-2, with TCRs annotated for multiple antigens excluded. TCRdb reprocessed the public reads (quality trimming at Q25 with fastp, clone calling with MiXCR) and kept in-frame beta chains. Records with the same CDR3 protein are collapsed into one entry carrying the most frequent genes and DNA. TCRdb, not the original authors, processed these V and J calls. A total of approximately 81,000 distinct CDR3 sequences appear in this sample, 13% of them only once. Of the sample, approximately 6% falls within the top ten clones.

This was a case-control study nested in a cohort of healthcare workers in London, UK, who had nasopharyngeal swab PCR tests and blood samples taken every week. Healthcare workers were recruited between 23 and 31 March 2020, during the week of the UK lockdown, and were followed weekly for up to roughly 16 weeks. As for this clonotype: The antigen it recognizes is unknown. No base qualities exist here, and no much larger clone lies one base off it.

This clonotype was obtained from an adult who was a healthcare worker with PCR-confirmed SARS-CoV-2 infection or an uninfected control (not recorded which). In this chain, TRBV29-1 is recombined with TRBJ1-2, with TRBD1 perhaps the D gene, on 5 matching bases. Sequenced sample: whole blood. This receptor has the CDR3 CSGIWGYGYTF. Here is the DNA: TGCAGCGGAATCTGGGGGTATGGCTACACCTTC.